What follows is one T cell receptor beta chain and its context. Its antigen is not known. This record comes from a study of blood T cells in healthy people across ages. Overall study findings and caveats: Across the age range, TCR beta diversity per million T cells fell in a roughly linear way. Across samples, TCR beta diversity tracked strongly with naive T cell percentage.

The CDR3 runs 12 residues. Germline assignment: CDR1 LGHNA and CDR2 YSLEER. The V end was cut by 2 bases, the J end by 8 bases, with 7 bases between. Primers used in a second PCR of roughly 6 to 12 cycles were a sample-barcoded 5' primer and a J-beta primer mix. Each cDNA molecule, via a template-switch adaptor with 12 random nucleotides, was tagged. From the 5' RACE reads, TCRdb called clonotypes with MiXCR, one entry per CDR3 protein. The top ten clones hold 23% of a sample with some 1.8 million distinct CDR3 sequences, 35% to 50% of them seen once. The chain carries TRBV4-3 and TRBJ1-3; no firm D call. Material: blood. The clonotype originates from a human donor in good health. The CDR3 here is CASSQMRDTIYF. DNA for the CDR3: TGCGCCAGCAGCCAAATGAGGGACACCATATATTTT.